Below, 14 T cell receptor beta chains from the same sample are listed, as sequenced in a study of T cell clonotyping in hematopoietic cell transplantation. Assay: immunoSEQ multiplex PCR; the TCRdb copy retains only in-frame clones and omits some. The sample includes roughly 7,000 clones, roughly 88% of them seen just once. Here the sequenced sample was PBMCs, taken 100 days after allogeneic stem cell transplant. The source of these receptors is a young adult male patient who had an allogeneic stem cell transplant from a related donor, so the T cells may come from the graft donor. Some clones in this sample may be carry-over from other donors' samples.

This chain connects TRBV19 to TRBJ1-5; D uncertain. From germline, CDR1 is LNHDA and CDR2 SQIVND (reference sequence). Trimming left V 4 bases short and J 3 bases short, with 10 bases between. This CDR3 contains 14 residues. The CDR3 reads CASSTDGPNQPQHF. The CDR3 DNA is TGTGCCAGTAGTACGGACGGACCCAATCAGCCCCAGCATTTT.

The CDR3 DNA reads as TGTGCCAGCAGTGAGGTAACTAGCGGGAGTTCGAACTTCTTC. Translated: CASSEVTSGSSNFF. The chain recombines TRBV2 with TRBJ2-1; 11 bases map to TRBD2. V dropped 3 bases and J dropped 16; count of bases not matched to a gene: 11. Germline loops: CDR1 SNHLY, CDR2 FYNNEI. The CDR3 is 14 residues long.

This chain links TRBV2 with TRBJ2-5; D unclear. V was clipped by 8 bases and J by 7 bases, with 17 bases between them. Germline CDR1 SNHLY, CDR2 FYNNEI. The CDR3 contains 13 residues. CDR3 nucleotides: TGTGCCAGCGGACGTCAGTCCGAAGGGACCCAGTACTTC. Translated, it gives CASGRQSEGTQYF.

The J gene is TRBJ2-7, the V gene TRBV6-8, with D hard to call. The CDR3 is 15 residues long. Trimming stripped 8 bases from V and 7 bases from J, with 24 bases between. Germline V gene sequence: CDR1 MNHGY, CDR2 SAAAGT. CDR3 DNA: TGTGCCAGCCCCCGAACTATCATAGCCCCCTCTGAGCAGTACGTC. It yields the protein CASPRTIIAPSEQYV.

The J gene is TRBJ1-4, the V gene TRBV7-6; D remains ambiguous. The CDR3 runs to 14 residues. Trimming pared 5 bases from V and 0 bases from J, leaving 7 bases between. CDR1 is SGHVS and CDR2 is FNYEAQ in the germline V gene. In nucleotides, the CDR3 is TGTGCCAGCAGCCCACACCCAACTAATGAAAAACTGTTTTTT. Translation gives CASSPHPTNEKLFF. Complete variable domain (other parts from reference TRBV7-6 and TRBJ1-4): GAGVSQSPRYKVTKRGQDVALRCDPISGHVSLYWYRQALGQGPEFLTYFNYEAQQDKSGLPNDRFSAERPEGSISTLTIQRTEQRDSAMYRCASSPHPTNEKLFFGSGTQLSVL.

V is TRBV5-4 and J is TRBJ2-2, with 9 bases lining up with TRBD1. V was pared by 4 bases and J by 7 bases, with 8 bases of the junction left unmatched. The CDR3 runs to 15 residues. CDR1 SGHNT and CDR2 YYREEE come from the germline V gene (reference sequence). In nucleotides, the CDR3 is TGTGCCAGCAGCATCGGGACAGGGAGGGGCGGGGAGCTGTTTTTT. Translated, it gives CASSIGTGRGGELFF.

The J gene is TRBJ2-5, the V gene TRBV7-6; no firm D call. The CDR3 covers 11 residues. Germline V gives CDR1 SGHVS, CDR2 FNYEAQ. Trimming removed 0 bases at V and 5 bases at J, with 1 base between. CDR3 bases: TGTGCCAGCAGCTTAGCGGAGACCCAGTACTTC. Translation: CASSLAETQYF.

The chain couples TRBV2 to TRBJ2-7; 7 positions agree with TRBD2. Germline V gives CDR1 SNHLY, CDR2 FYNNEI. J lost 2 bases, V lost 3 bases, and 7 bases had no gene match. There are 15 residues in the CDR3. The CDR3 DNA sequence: TGTGCCAGCAGTGAGGCGTCTAGCGGTACCTACGAGCAGTACGTC. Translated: CASSEASSGTYEQYV.

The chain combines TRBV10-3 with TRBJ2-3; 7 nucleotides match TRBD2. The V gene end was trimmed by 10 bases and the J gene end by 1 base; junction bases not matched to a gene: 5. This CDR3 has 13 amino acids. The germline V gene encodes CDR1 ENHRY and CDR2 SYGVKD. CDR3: CATARGGTDTQYF. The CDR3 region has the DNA TGTGCCACCGCCCGGGGGGGCACAGATACGCAGTATTTT.

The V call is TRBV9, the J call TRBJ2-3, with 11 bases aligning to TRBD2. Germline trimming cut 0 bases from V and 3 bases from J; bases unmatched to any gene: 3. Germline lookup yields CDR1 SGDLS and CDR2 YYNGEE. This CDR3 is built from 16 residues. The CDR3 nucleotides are TGTGCCAGCAGCGTAGGGCTAGCGGGAGGAACAGATACGCAGTATTTT. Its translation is CASSVGLAGGTDTQYF.

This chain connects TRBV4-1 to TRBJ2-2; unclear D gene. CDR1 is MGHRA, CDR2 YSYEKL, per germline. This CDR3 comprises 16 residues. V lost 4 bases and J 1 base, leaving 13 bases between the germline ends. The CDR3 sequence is CASSPPRAENTGELFF. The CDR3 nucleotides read TGCGCCAGCAGCCCCCCTAGGGCAGAGAACACCGGGGAGCTGTTTTTT.

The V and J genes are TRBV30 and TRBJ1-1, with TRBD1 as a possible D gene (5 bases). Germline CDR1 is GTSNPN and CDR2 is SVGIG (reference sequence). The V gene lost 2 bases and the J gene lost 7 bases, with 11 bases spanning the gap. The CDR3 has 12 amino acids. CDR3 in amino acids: CAWSWGQGEAFF. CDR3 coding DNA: TGTGCCTGGAGTTGGGGTCAGGGTGAAGCTTTCTTT.

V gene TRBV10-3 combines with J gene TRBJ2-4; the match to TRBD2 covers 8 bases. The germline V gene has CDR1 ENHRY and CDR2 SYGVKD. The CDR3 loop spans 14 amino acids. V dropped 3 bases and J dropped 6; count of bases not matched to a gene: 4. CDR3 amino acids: CAISDSGGINIQYF. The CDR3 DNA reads TGTGCCATCAGTGACTCGGGAGGGATAAACATTCAGTACTTC.

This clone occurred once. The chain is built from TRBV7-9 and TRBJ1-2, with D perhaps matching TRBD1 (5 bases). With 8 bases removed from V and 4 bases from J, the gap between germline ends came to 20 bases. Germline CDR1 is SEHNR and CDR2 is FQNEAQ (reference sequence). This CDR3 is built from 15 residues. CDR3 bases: TGTGCCAGCCAACTAGGGGCCCGTTATTCCTATGGCTACACCTTC. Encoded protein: CASQLGARYSYGYTF.